The 31 T cell receptor beta chains given below trace back to one sample, sequenced in a study of blood T cell repertoires in COVID-19. This table comes from immunoSEQ multiplex PCR, and its TCRdb copy is limited to in-frame clones, with some not included. Among tens of thousands of clones listed, just under 85% were seen once. The sequenced material came from peripheral blood. The receptors were gathered from a man in his 70s with acute or convalescent COVID-19.

Comment on this clone: Other DNA sequences in the same sample also yield this CDR3. This chain links TRBV5-1 with TRBJ1-3; maybe TRBD1 (6 bases). The V end was cut by 0 bases, the J end by 2 bases, with 9 bases between. This CDR3 region has 15 residues. Germline CDR1 SGHRS, CDR2 YFSETQ. The CDR3 region is CASSLEGGTGNTIYF. The CDR3 DNA reads as TGCGCCAGCAGCTTGGAGGGGGGGACTGGAAACACCATATATTTT.

The V and J genes are TRBV7-9 and TRBJ1-1; no reliable D call. The CDR3 sequence is 15 residues long. CDR1 and CDR2 (germline): SEHNR, FQNEAQ (reference sequence). The V and J ends lost 1 base and 1 base respectively, with 10 bases between them. In nucleotides, the CDR3 is TGTGCCAGCAGCTTAGAGCCCCAAACGAACACTGAAGCTTTCTTT. It encodes CASSLEPQTNTEAFF.

The chain carries TRBV24-1 and TRBJ2-5; 10 bases are shared with TRBD2. This CDR3 is 16 amino acids long. CDR1 is KGHDR, CDR2 SFDVKD, per germline. J gave up 4 bases and V 4 bases, and 8 bases lay outside the gene matches. The CDR3 here is CATSDPSGGGPETQYF. The DNA of the CDR3 is TGTGCCACCAGTGACCCTAGCGGGGGAGGGCCAGAGACCCAGTACTTC.

The CDR3 here is CATSRDLSGAYNEQFF. The CDR3 bases are TGTGCCACCAGCAGAGATCTATCCGGGGCCTACAATGAGCAGTTCTTC. V gene TRBV15 combines with J gene TRBJ2-1, with a possible D match to TRBD2 (5 bases). Trimming took off 0 bases at V and 2 bases at J, with 11 bases between the two ends. The CDR3 has 16 residues. Germline lookup yields CDR1 LNHNV and CDR2 YYDKDF (reference sequence).

The chain employs TRBV28 and TRBJ1-5; TRBD1 agrees at 7 bases. Germline V gives CDR1 MDHEN, CDR2 SYDVKM. The CDR3 totals 13 residues. V shed 8 bases and J 6 bases; nucleotides not matched to a gene: 7. Here the CDR3 reads CASRHRGGQPQHF. The DNA for the CDR3 is TGTGCCAGCCGCCACAGGGGTGGTCAGCCCCAGCATTTT.

The genes are TRBV2 and TRBJ2-3; 8 bases are a match to TRBD2. The CDR3 runs to 16 residues. In germline, CDR1 is SNHLY, CDR2 FYNNEI. V was clipped by 1 base and J by 2 bases; unmatched bases: 5. CDR3 region: CASSEDRGGTTDTQYF. CDR3 bases: TGTGCCAGCAGTGAAGACCGGGGGGGGACCACAGATACGCAGTATTTT.

This chain joins TRBV28 and TRBJ2-3, with D possibly matching TRBD2 (5 bases). The CDR3 consists of 15 residues. Trimming left V 1 base short and J 3 bases short, with 11 bases between. Germline assignment: CDR1 MDHEN and CDR2 SYDVKM. CDR3 nucleotide sequence: TGTGCCAGCAGTTTATCCGGGGTTTCGACAGATACGCAGTATTTT. As protein: CASSLSGVSTDTQYF.

The chain recombines TRBV4-2 with TRBJ2-2, with TRBD1 as a possible D gene (6 bases). V gave up 2 bases and J gave up 5 bases, with 15 bases separating them. The CDR3 totals 16 residues. Germline V gene data show CDR1 as LGHNA and CDR2 as YNFKEQ. CDR3 loop: CASSQNTGQITGELFF. The CDR3, as DNA: TGTGCCAGCAGCCAAAATACGGGACAAATAACCGGGGAGCTGTTTTTT.

This chain links TRBV4-1 with TRBJ2-2, with TRBD1 identical over 9 bases. This CDR3 has 14 residues. With 6 bases clipped from V and 5 bases from J, the junction kept 4 bases outside the gene matches. Germline-derived CDR1 and CDR2 are MGHRA and YSYEKL. The CDR3 DNA reads as TGCGCCAGCAGGAGGACAGGGGATACCGGGGAGCTGTTTTTT. Translated, it gives CASRRTGDTGELFF.

This chain connects TRBV29-1 to TRBJ1-4, with 7 bases fitting TRBD1. After removal of 7 bases from V and 7 bases from J, the junction contained 6 bases not matched to a gene. The CDR3 consists of 12 residues. CDR1 SQVTM and CDR2 ANQGSEA come from the germline V gene. The CDR3 DNA sequence: TGCAGCGGGGGAGGGGGCTTTGAAAAACTGTTTTTT. Residues: CSGGGGFEKLFF.

J is TRBJ1-5 and V is TRBV7-8; 10 nucleotides line up with TRBD1. Germline-derived CDR1 and CDR2 are SGHVS and FQNEAQ. Germline trimming cut 0 bases from V and 6 bases from J; bases unmatched to any gene: 2. The CDR3 runs to 15 residues. The CDR3 protein is CASSLAGDRGQPQHF. The CDR3 region has the DNA TGTGCCAGCAGCTTAGCGGGGGACAGGGGTCAGCCCCAGCATTTT.

This chain uses TRBV7-3 with TRBJ2-7; 8 bases match TRBD1. J lost 6 bases, V lost 3 bases, and 7 bases had no gene match. The germline CDR1 and CDR2 sequences are SGHTA and FQGTGA. CDR3 length: 14 amino acids. The CDR3 is CASSFSGTGTEQYF. The CDR3, as DNA: TGTGCCAGCAGCTTTTCCGGGACAGGTACCGAGCAGTACTTC. The whole variable domain, remainder taken from reference TRBV7-3 and TRBJ2-7, is GAGVSQTPSNKVTEKGKYVELRCDPISGHTALYWYRQSLGQGPEFLIYFQGTGAADDSGLPNDRFFAVRPEGSVSTLKIQRTERGDSAVYLCASSFSGTGTEQYFGPGTRLTVT.

The rearrangement uses TRBV19 and TRBJ1-1, with TRBD1 matching over 8 bases. Germline loops: CDR1 LNHDA, CDR2 SQIVND (reference sequence). V dropped 9 bases and J dropped 10; count of bases not matched to a gene: 10. The CDR3 totals 12 residues. As DNA, the CDR3 is TGTGCCAGCAGGGACAGGTCAGGTGGAGCTTTCTTT. It translates to CASRDRSGGAFF.

The chain joins TRBV19 to TRBJ2-3; 8 bases line up with TRBD1. With V trimmed by 7 bases and J by 0 bases, 6 bases remained unmatched. The V gene's germline CDR1 is LNHDA and CDR2 SQIVND (reference sequence). CDR3 length: 15 amino acids. The CDR3 reads CASTKTGDSTDTQYF. The DNA for the CDR3 is TGTGCCAGTACCAAGACAGGGGATAGCACAGATACGCAGTATTTT.

In DNA, the CDR3 is TGTGCCAGCAGCCGCGGACCGCGGGGGGCCACCACAGATACGCAGTATTTT. Translation: CASSRGPRGATTDTQYF. The chain uses TRBV7-3 and TRBJ2-3; the match to TRBD2 covers 8 bases. Germline V gene lookup returns CDR1 SGHTA and CDR2 FQGTGA. V lost 5 bases and J lost 2; bases outside the gene matches: 12. This CDR3 is built from 17 residues.

Here the CDR3 DNA reads TGTGCCAGCAGCGGACAGGGAACTAATGAAAAACTGTTTTTT. Protein product: CASSGQGTNEKLFF. J is TRBJ1-4 and V is TRBV6-6; 8 positions agree with TRBD1. CDR3 length: 14 amino acids. The germline V gene has CDR1 MNHNY and CDR2 SVGAGI (reference sequence). J gave up 1 base and V 6 bases, and 1 base lay outside the gene matches.

Ten or more counts support this clone. The chain carries TRBV7-2 and TRBJ2-5; 11 bases are a match to TRBD2. The CDR3 extends over 15 amino acids. Per germline, CDR1 SGHTA and CDR2 FQGNSA. V was pared by 5 bases and J by 1 base, with 3 bases of the junction left unmatched. CDR3 DNA: TGTGCCAGCAGCGCGGGACTAGCGGTCCAAGAGACCCAGTACTTC. Translation gives CASSAGLAVQETQYF.

The chain carries TRBV5-4 and TRBJ2-1; TRBD2 is a possible D gene (6 bases). This CDR3 is built from 15 residues. The germline V gene has CDR1 SGHNT and CDR2 YYREEE (reference sequence). Trimming removed 1 base from V and 4 bases from J, with 12 bases in between. The CDR3 DNA sequence: TGTGCCAGCAGCTTGATAGGGGACTTATACAATGAGCAGTTCTTC. Translated: CASSLIGDLYNEQFF. Looking up the rest from reference TRBV5-4 and TRBJ2-1 gives the full variable domain: ETGVTQSPTHLIKTRGQQVTLRCSSQSGHNTVSWYQQALGQGPQFIFQYYREEENGRGNFPPRFSGLQFPNYSSELNVNALELDDSALYLCASSLIGDLYNEQFFGPGTRLTVL.

V usage is TRBV11-2 and J usage is TRBJ2-1; 7 positions match TRBD1. Germline CDR1 SGHAT, CDR2 FQNNGV. There are 12 residues in the CDR3. Germline trimming cut 3 bases from V and 8 bases from J; bases unmatched to any gene: 1. The CDR3 DNA follows: TGTGCCAGCAGCTTTAGGGGGCATGAGCAGTTCTTC. Protein: CASSFRGHEQFF.

The V gene is TRBV4-2, the J gene TRBJ2-3; 9 nucleotides line up with TRBD2. Germline V gives CDR1 LGHNA, CDR2 YNFKEQ. After removal of 1 base from V and 6 bases from J, the junction contained 11 bases not matched to a gene. The CDR3 length is 17 residues. CDR3 protein: CASSQGGLAGLIDTQYF. The CDR3 DNA follows: TGTGCCAGCAGCCAAGGTGGGCTAGCGGGGTTAATTGATACGCAGTATTTT.

V is TRBV7-9 and J is TRBJ2-5; D is possibly TRBD2 (7 bases). CDR1 is SEHNR, CDR2 FQNEAQ, per germline (reference sequence). The CDR3 has 14 residues. V lost 5 bases and J 3 bases, leaving 13 bases between the germline ends. CDR3 DNA sequence: TGTGCCAGCAGCCGCGGGGGCCCCGAAGAGACCCAGTACTTC. Protein product: CASSRGGPEETQYF.

In this sample, this clone turned up a few times. The rearrangement joins TRBV6-1 to TRBJ1-5, with D possibly matching TRBD1 (5 bases). V lost 3 bases and J lost 0, with 12 bases in between. Germline CDR1 reads MNHNS; CDR2 reads SASEGT. The CDR3 consists of 16 residues. In DNA form, the CDR3 reads TGTGCCAGCAGTGAGGGGCGAGGAGTTAGCAATCAGCCCCAGCATTTT. The encoded protein is CASSEGRGVSNQPQHF.

The V gene is TRBV5-1, the J gene TRBJ2-1; D is perhaps TRBD2 (6 bases). V lost 0 bases, J lost 0 bases, and 7 bases lay in between. This CDR3 region has 15 residues. The germline V gene has CDR1 SGHRS and CDR2 YFSETQ. The CDR3 here is CASSLVGGSYNEQFF. The CDR3 DNA reads as TGCGCCAGCAGCTTGGTCGGGGGCTCCTACAATGAGCAGTTCTTC.

This chain connects TRBV7-8 to TRBJ2-1, with D tentatively TRBD2 (5 bases). CDR1 SGHVS and CDR2 FQNEAQ come from the germline V gene. V lost 1 base and J 11 bases, leaving 15 bases between the germline ends. The CDR3 is 14 residues long. CDR3 bases: TGTGCCAGCAGCTTAGACGAGGGCTTAGTCAAGCAGTTCTTC. It specifies CASSLDEGLVKQFF.

This chain joins TRBV18 and TRBJ2-3, with 7 bases aligning to TRBD1. The junction had 10 bases not matched to a gene; V was cut back by 3 bases and J by 4 bases. In germline, CDR1 is KGHSH, CDR2 LQKENI. The CDR3 length is 16 residues. The CDR3 DNA sequence: TGTGCCAGCTCACCGGGACCCCCTCAGGGGGCAGATACGCAGTATTTT. Its protein is CASSPGPPQGADTQYF.

The chain has TRBV3-1 (or the pseudogene TRBV3-2) and TRBJ2-6; 10 bases fit TRBD2. The CDR3 is made up of 18 amino acids. The V segment lost 5 bases and the J segment 0 bases; nucleotides outside the gene matches: 7. Germline CDR1 LGHDT, CDR2 YNNKEL (reference sequence). CDR3 loop: CASSARLAGVSGANVLTF. CDR3 in DNA: TGTGCCAGCAGCGCCCGACTAGCGGGCGTCTCTGGGGCCAACGTCCTGACTTTC.

The rearrangement uses TRBV6-5 and TRBJ1-6, with 7 bases lining up with TRBD1. The germline CDR1 and CDR2 sequences are MNHEY and SVGAGI. The CDR3 loop spans 14 amino acids. The V segment lost 7 bases and the J segment 13 bases; nucleotides outside the gene matches: 13. CDR3 protein: CASTLTGASHPLHF. The CDR3 nucleotides read TGTGCCAGCACTCTCACAGGGGCGTCGCACCCCCTCCACTTT.

The chain couples TRBV19 to TRBJ2-5, with D uncertain. This CDR3 spans 15 amino acids. V lost 6 bases and J lost 2, with 16 bases in between. Germline V gene data show CDR1 as LNHDA and CDR2 as SQIVND (reference sequence). CDR3 residues: CASSNTGGQQETQYF. The CDR3 coding sequence is TGTGCCAGTAGCAATACCGGCGGCCAGCAAGAGACCCAGTACTTC. Combining the CDR3 with reference TRBV19 and TRBJ2-5 gives the whole variable domain DGGITQSPKYLFRKEGQNVTLSCEQNLNHDAMYWYRQDPGQGLRLIYYSQIVNDFQKGDIAEGYSVSREKKESFPLTVTSAQKNPTAFYLCASSNTGGQQETQYFGPGTRLLVL.

The chain combines TRBV2 with TRBJ1-2; possibly TRBD1 for D (6 bases). V gave up 4 bases and J gave up 2 bases, with 8 bases separating them. CDR1 and CDR2 (germline): SNHLY, FYNNEI. This CDR3 contains 13 residues. For the CDR3, the DNA is TGTGCCAGCAGTGGGGGGACAAACTATGGCTACACCTTC. This translates into CASSGGTNYGYTF. Filled out from reference TRBV2 and TRBJ1-2, the complete variable domain reads EPEVTQTPSHQVTQMGQEVILRCVPISNHLYFYWYRQILGQKVEFLVSFYNNEISEKSEIFDDQFSVERPDGSNFTLKIRSTKLEDSAMYFCASSGGTNYGYTFGSGTRLTVV.

The chain uses TRBV11-2 and TRBJ2-2; D unclear. The CDR3 runs to 14 residues. Germline CDR1 reads SGHAT; CDR2 reads FQNNGV. Deletions cut 3 bases from V and 2 bases from J, with 7 bases between. The CDR3 bases are TGTGCCAGCAGCTTCACTCTCAACACCGGGGAGCTGTTTTTT. It is translated as CASSFTLNTGELFF.

The V gene is TRBV5-6, the J gene TRBJ1-2; 7 bases match TRBD1. With 0 bases clipped from V and 3 bases from J, the junction kept 11 bases outside the gene matches. The V gene's germline CDR1 is SGHDT and CDR2 YYEEEE. The CDR3 is 17 amino acids. The CDR3 loop is CASSLGGTVDLYYGYTF. The CDR3 region has the DNA TGTGCCAGCAGCTTGGGAGGGACAGTGGATCTTTACTATGGCTACACCTTC. Full variable domain (rest looked up from reference TRBV5-6 and TRBJ1-2): DAGVTQSPTHLIKTRGQQVTLRCSPKSGHDTVSWYQQALGQGPQFIFQYYEEEERQRGNFPDRFSGHQFPNYSSELNVNALLLGDSALYLCASSLGGTVDLYYGYTFGSGTRLTVV.